A selection of T cell receptor beta chains follows, all from one sample in a study of blood T cell repertoires in COVID-19. Assay used: immunoSEQ multiplex PCR; TCRdb lists only in-frame clones, some missing. The data hold tens of thousands of clones, with 80% to 90% observed a single time. Sequenced sample: peripheral blood. All receptors come from a man aged 60 to 69 with acute or convalescent COVID-19. Both conserved end residues are trimmed from each CDR3. Fields, in order: V gene, clone size, CDR3 protein. Size tells how often a clone was seen (once, few, many) or the class of an expanded clone, and some rows leave it out.

v_call: TRBV7-9
clone_size: .
cdr3_aa: AIGAGTLRTQY

v_call: TRBV3-1/TRBV3-2
clone_size: .
cdr3_aa: ASSQNNMGNQPQH

v_call: TRBV4-1
clone_size: .
cdr3_aa: ASSQGEARGLAKNIQY

v_call: TRBV6-5
clone_size: .
cdr3_aa: ASSYAGTAPF

v_call: TRBV14
clone_size: once
cdr3_aa: ASSAGQSYGYT

v_call: TRBV27
clone_size: once
cdr3_aa: ASRSTGYGYT

v_call: TRBV27
clone_size: .
cdr3_aa: ASARIGNEKLF

v_call: TRBV7-9
clone_size: .
cdr3_aa: ASSLGHNSPLH

v_call: TRBV6-6
clone_size: .
cdr3_aa: ASASGQTVGQY

v_call: TRBV18
clone_size: .
cdr3_aa: ASSPQGAPSYEQY

v_call: TRBV5-1
clone_size: .
cdr3_aa: ASSYQGSGANVLT

v_call: TRBV10-3
clone_size: .
cdr3_aa: AISGREKLF

v_call: TRBV2
clone_size: .
cdr3_aa: ASSWTGQPQH

v_call: TRBV6-5
clone_size: .
cdr3_aa: ASSPGLAGGRELF

v_call: TRBV30
clone_size: .
cdr3_aa: AWSVRGGPRNTEAF

v_call: TRBV7-9
clone_size: .
cdr3_aa: ASSPNRVGADTQY

v_call: TRBV3-1/TRBV3-2
clone_size: .
cdr3_aa: ASSQVAATANEKLF

v_call: TRBV5-4
clone_size: few
cdr3_aa: ASSLVGTGEQY

v_call: TRBV2
clone_size: .
cdr3_aa: ATRTGVNSPLH

v_call: TRBV9
clone_size: .
cdr3_aa: ASSASSSSYEQY

v_call: TRBV6-5
clone_size: .
cdr3_aa: ASSLTSVYEQY

v_call: TRBV5-4
clone_size: .
cdr3_aa: ASSWGLAGGPSSDTQY

v_call: TRBV29-1
clone_size: .
cdr3_aa: SVYYYEQY

v_call: TRBV3-1/TRBV3-2
clone_size: .
cdr3_aa: ASSPLGLAFNEQF

v_call: TRBV10-3
clone_size: .
cdr3_aa: AISVTSGGPGEQF

v_call: TRBV19
clone_size: .
cdr3_aa: ASSPGDVKNIQY

v_call: TRBV15
clone_size: .
cdr3_aa: ATSREGEETQY

v_call: TRBV4-1
clone_size: .
cdr3_aa: ASSHDPAGGQRYEQY

v_call: TRBV11-2
clone_size: .
cdr3_aa: ASSLNGINYGYT

v_call: TRBV2
clone_size: .
cdr3_aa: ASSGTGQGNRQPQH

v_call: TRBV7-9
clone_size: .
cdr3_aa: ASRPQRAGYT

v_call: TRBV2
clone_size: .
cdr3_aa: ATRSDGHYEQY

v_call: TRBV18
clone_size: .
cdr3_aa: ASSPTEMPTGGELAEGYT

v_call: TRBV5-5
clone_size: once
cdr3_aa: TTAGSGNTIY

v_call: TRBV29-1
clone_size: .
cdr3_aa: SVDRGNNEQF

v_call: TRBV7-3
clone_size: .
cdr3_aa: ASSLWGSAGGEAVNTGELF

v_call: TRBV30
clone_size: .
cdr3_aa: AWSFKGGSNEKLF

v_call: TRBV18
clone_size: once
cdr3_aa: ASSPREWAEAF

v_call: TRBV11-2
clone_size: .
cdr3_aa: ASSFSYSSYNSPLH

v_call: TRBV4-1
clone_size: .
cdr3_aa: ASSQSRDSTFRNEQF

v_call: TRBV30
clone_size: .
cdr3_aa: AWSVGPGTYEQY

v_call: TRBV5-1
clone_size: once
cdr3_aa: ASSPDRGQQPQH